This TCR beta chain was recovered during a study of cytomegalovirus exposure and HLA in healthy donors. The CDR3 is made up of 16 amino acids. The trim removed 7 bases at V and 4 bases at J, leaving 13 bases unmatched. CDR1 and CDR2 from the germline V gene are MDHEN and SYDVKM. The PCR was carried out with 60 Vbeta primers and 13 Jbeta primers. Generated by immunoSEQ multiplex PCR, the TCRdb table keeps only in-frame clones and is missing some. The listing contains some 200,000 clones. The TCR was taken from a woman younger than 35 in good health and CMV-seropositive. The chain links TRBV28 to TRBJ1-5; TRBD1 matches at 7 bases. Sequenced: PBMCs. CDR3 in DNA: TGTGCCAGCACCCCTACCGGGACAGCCGTGAATCAGCCCCAGCATTTT. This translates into CASTPTGTAVNQPQHF.